The clone carrying this T cell receptor (beta chain) was counted at least ten times. Its antigen is undetermined. This sample is part of a study of regulatory T cells in long-lasting Graves disease. Study outcomes and limitations: Patients with persistent disease shared fewer than 3,500 public clonotypes, outpacing the roughly 970 shared by new patients.

Specified time point: newly diagnosed GD, antithyroid drugs for less than 3 months. PBMC-extracted RNA yielded the TCR library. An endocrinology department in Xi'an, China, supplied the patients. Both iRepertoire HTBI primers and Arm-PCR of CDR3 regions were used to build the TCR beta libraries. TCRdb independently ran MiXCR on the multiplex PCR reads; one entry per CDR3 protein. The table has roughly 500,000 distinct CDR3 sequences, about 13% seen once; the top ten hold 10%. The CDR3 runs to 15 residues. Trimming removed 3 bases from V and 3 bases from J; junction bases left unmatched: 4. Germline V lookup: CDR1 KGHSH, CDR2 LQKENI. Separately, the same data were catalogued under a study of T cells in Graves' hyperthyroidism and ophthalmopathy. That study reports: Disease duration under 2 months; hyperthyroidism patients were aged 18 to 65. Initially, a first-round RT-PCR of the TCR CDR3 employed the HTBI primer set.

The source is a young man with Graves disease. The sample was peripheral blood mononuclear cells (PBMCs), taken at new diagnosis, from a patient treated with antithyroid drugs. The rearrangement links TRBV18 to TRBJ2-7; TRBD2 matches at 11 bases. The DNA for the CDR3 is TGTGCCAGCTCACCGACTAGCGGGGACCTCTACGAGCAGTACTTC. This translates into CASSPTSGDLYEQYF.